This TCR beta chain stems from a study of T cell repertoires in cytomegalovirus infection. J lost 4 bases, V lost 7 bases, and 23 bases had no gene match. The CDR3 runs 19 residues. The germline gives CDR1 MNHNS, CDR2 SASEGT. This clonotype was seen repeatedly, ten times or more. A single record per CDR3 protein comes from TCRdb applying MiXCR to the reads. This sample has around 74,000 distinct CDR3 sequences, with 3% to 4.5% found just once. The TCR comes from a human donor in good health (CMV status not recorded). Some clones in this sample may be carry-over from other donors' samples. Material: PBMCs. The V and J genes are TRBV6-1 and TRBJ1-2; TRBD1 matches at 8 bases. The CDR3 protein is CASISFRTGSNPGPYGYTF. The CDR3 nucleotides read TGTGCCAGCATATCATTCAGGACAGGGAGCAACCCTGGACCCTATGGCTACACCTTC.